This T cell receptor (beta chain) was identified during a study of blood T cells in healthy people across ages (dated by TCRdb to between 2014 and 2017). Some background on the complete study: In model experiments, roughly one uniquely barcoded TCR beta cDNA molecule per two T cells was captured by template switching. To track age-related changes in TCR beta repertoire diversity, the study relied on deep sequencing normalized with unique cDNA molecular identifiers. Four age groups were formed from the donors: young (average roughly 15 years), middle-aged (less than 40), aged (around 62) and long-lived (about 80). To avoid experimental bias, donors of different ages were distributed randomly across sequencing lanes. The study analyzed two additional independent replicas of 1 million unique cDNA reads from the same blood draw for two donors, one aged 18 to 30 and one aged 80 or older.

Germline trimming amounts to 5 bases on V and 6 bases on J, with 11 as the count of junction bases outside the gene matches. From cysteine to phenylalanine, the CDR3 is 15 amino acids long. This entry keeps only the CDR3 DNA: 45 bases, framed from base 1. CDR1 and CDR2 (LGHNA, YSLEER) derive from the germline V gene. The library was built by means of 5' RACE. This sample was sequenced with an Illumina HiSeq 2500. The second PCR ran for roughly 6 to 11 cycles and used a J-beta primer mix along with a sample-barcoded 5' primer. A unique molecular identifier was introduced onto each TCR beta cDNA molecule by a template-switch 5' adaptor carrying 12 random nucleotides. Each sample yielded at least 3 million CDR3-containing paired-end reads. All of the RNA was converted into first-strand cDNA using the Mint cDNA synthesis kit, with a TRBC-specific oligonucleotide serving as the primer. Following uracil-DNA glycosylase treatment, a first 18-cycle PCR with universal primers M1SS and BC2_uni_R was performed on all cDNA. Per the source publication's procedure: Each sample was normalized by randomly selecting 1 million high-quality reads, each carrying a distinct molecular identifier. Reads sharing molecular identifiers were discarded rather than binned into consensus sequences. MiTCR, with a Q25 quality threshold and the strictest error-elimination algorithm, was used for CDR3 identification, clonotype clustering and error correction. A nonparametric unseen species model using Euler transformation provided a lower-bound estimate of total TCR beta diversity. The public reads were quality trimmed at Q25 with fastp and then assembled into clones with MiXCR by TCRdb, keeping productive beta chains. Entries are consolidated by CDR3 protein sequence, retaining the most common genes and DNA. The V and J calls follow TCRdb's processing rather than the paper's. This sample lists around 800,000 distinct CDR3 sequences; roughly 44% were detected once. The ten largest clones add up to roughly 19% of the sample.

Systemically healthy Caucasian individuals from Russia, 39 in total and aged about 6 to 100 years, were included as donors. Approximately 9.3 milliliters of peripheral blood were collected from each donor into EDTA-treated Vacutainer tubes. Ficoll-Paque density-gradient centrifugation was used to isolate PBMCs, with at least 7 million per sample. Trizol reagent was used to extract total RNA from PBMCs, with at least 5.5 micrograms per sample. Naive CD45RAhigh/CD27high T cell percentages were measured by flow cytometry on a PBMC aliquot from every donor. This clonotype has a handful of counts. Its antigen remains unidentified. Per-base quality was not reported, and no clone a single base away is much larger than it. Beyond this particular receptor, the publication reports: The CMV infection status of donors was not known, potentially confounding age-related changes in expanded clonotypes. Compared with the aged group, the long-lived group had more naive CD4+ T cells, fewer expanded clones and increased TCR diversity, a pattern suggesting age selection. Conclusive comparison of naive and antigen-experienced compartments was prevented by the profiling of bulk unsorted PBMCs. A strong correlation was found between observed TCR beta diversity and the percentage of naive T cells measured by flow cytometry. Observed TCR beta diversity per million T cells fell roughly linearly with age, and a significant reduction was already apparent by age roughly 41. Estimates of total diversity from one million sequenced T cells were regarded as lower bounds and underestimates.

The sample consisted of blood. Rearrangement joined TRBV4-3 to TRBJ2-3, and TRBD2 matches 7 of the central bases. This clonotype was sampled from a man between 60 and 70 years old in good health. The CDR3 amino acid sequence is: CASSSTSSGGDTQYF. The nucleotides are TGCGCCAGCAGCTCTACTTCATCCGGGGGGGATACGCAGTATTTT.